The 27 T cell receptor beta chains presented below share a single source sample, sequenced in a study of T cell repertoires in cytomegalovirus infection (dated by TCRdb to between 2018 and 2020). These receptors have no known antigen. The sample's treatment or condition label, in plain terms: in vitro stimulation with specific CMV peptide epitopes to enrich CMV-specific T cells. Instrument used: Illumina HiSeq 1500. In-frame beta chains were kept once TCRdb had trimmed the public reads at Q25 with fastp and called clones with MiXCR. Duplicate CDR3 protein sequences are folded into a single record with the most common DNA and genes. This sample has roughly 860,000 distinct CDR3 sequences in its table, and about 33% of those were observed once. In total, the top ten clones hold approximately 13% of the sample. Sequences were derived from cultured CD8+ T cells from PBMCs, sampled from culture after CMV antigen stimulation. Receptors were obtained from a human donor in good health (CMV status not recorded). Some clones in this sample may be carry-over from other donors' samples.

The rearrangement joins TRBV28 to TRBJ2-7, with a possible D match to TRBD2 (5 bases). With 7 bases removed from V and 1 base from J, the gap between germline ends came to 20 bases. The germline CDR1 and CDR2 sequences are MDHEN and SYDVKM. The CDR3 runs to 16 residues. The CDR3 reads CASTSLGISGSYEQYF. Here the CDR3 DNA reads TGTGCCAGCACTTCCCTAGGAATCTCGGGGTCCTACGAGCAGTACTTC.

This clonotype was seen only a few times. This chain links TRBV15 with TRBJ1-1; 8 bases map to TRBD1. V lost 4 bases, J lost 5 bases, and 3 bases stayed unmatched. In germline, CDR1 is LNHNV, CDR2 YYDKDF (reference sequence). The CDR3 runs to 13 residues. CDR3 sequence: CATSKDRATEAFF. CDR3 in DNA: TGTGCCACCAGCAAGGACAGGGCAACTGAAGCTTTCTTT.

This CDR3 reads CASSLETSGATDTQYF. The DNA of the CDR3 is TGTGCCAGCAGCTTAGAGACTAGCGGCGCCACAGATACGCAGTATTTT. J is TRBJ2-3 and V is TRBV11-2; 9 bases match TRBD2. Germline CDR1 reads SGHAT; CDR2 reads FQNNGV. After removal of 0 bases from V and 2 bases from J, the junction contained 3 bases not matched to a gene. There are 16 residues in the CDR3.

In its sample, this clonotype was seen a few times. V gene TRBV7-4 combines with J gene TRBJ1-1, with D uncertain. This CDR3 spans 16 amino acids. The germline V gene encodes CDR1 SGHVT and CDR2 SQSDAQ. Trimming removed 5 bases from V and 4 bases from J, with 20 bases in between. CDR3 residues: CASSPTTKVRGTEAFF. Written as DNA, the CDR3 is TGTGCCAGCAGCCCTACCACCAAGGTCCGGGGCACTGAAGCTTTCTTT. The whole variable domain, remainder taken from reference TRBV7-4 and TRBJ1-1, is GAGVSQSPRYKVAKRGRDVALRCDSISGHVTLYWYRQTLGQGSEVLTYSQSDAQRDKSGRPSGRFSAERPERSVSTLKIQRTEQGDSAVYLCASSPTTKVRGTEAFFGQGTRLTVV.

The sample holds many counts of this clonotype. The gene calls are TRBV6-5 and TRBJ2-2; the D gene could be TRBD1 or TRBD2 (5 bases each). From germline, CDR1 is MNHEY and CDR2 SVGAGI. CDR3 size: 13 residues. V lost 2 bases, J lost 4 bases, and 5 bases lay in between. CDR3 in amino acids: CASSYGGTGELFF. The CDR3 bases are TGTGCCAGCAGTTACGGGGGCACCGGGGAGCTGTTTTTT.

This clonotype turned up a few times. The chain carries TRBV7-6 and TRBJ1-2; 7 bases fit TRBD1. The CDR3 sequence is 14 residues long. V lost 5 bases, J lost 4 bases, and 7 bases stayed unmatched. Germline loops: CDR1 SGHVS, CDR2 FNYEAQ. CDR3 nucleotides: TGTGCCAGCAGCGCGGGACAGTTCTTCTATGGCTACACCTTC. Its protein product is CASSAGQFFYGYTF.

There are a few counts of this clonotype. The J gene is TRBJ2-1, the V gene TRBV5-8; 11 nucleotides line up with TRBD2. The CDR3 has 16 amino acids. V gave up 5 bases and J gave up 6 bases; unmatched junction bases: 10. CDR1 and CDR2 from the germline V gene are SGHTS and YDEGEE. In nucleotides, the CDR3 is TGTGCCAGCAGGCCCGTTAGCGGGGGGGCGTTCAATGAGCAGTTCTTC. Its translation: CASRPVSGGAFNEQFF.

The V and J genes are TRBV6-2 or TRBV6-3 and TRBJ1-2; TRBD1 agrees at 9 bases. Germline V lookup: CDR1 MNHEY, CDR2 SVGEGT. After removal of 2 bases from V and 6 bases from J, the junction contained 10 bases not matched to a gene. The CDR3 consists of 16 residues. The CDR3: CASSYPRTGGGDGYTF. DNA of the CDR3: TGTGCCAGCAGTTACCCTAGAACAGGGGGCGGAGATGGCTACACCTTC.

In its sample, this clonotype was seen a few times. The chain uses TRBV6-2 or TRBV6-3 and TRBJ1-2; the D gene is possibly TRBD1 (6 bases). The CDR3 is 13 residues long. V was clipped by 7 bases and J by 6 bases, with 15 bases between them. CDR1 and CDR2 from the germline V gene are MNHEY and SVGEGT. CDR3 DNA sequence: TGTGCCAGCACGTCTGGGGGCGGAGATGGCTACACCTTC. Translation: CASTSGGGDGYTF.

In this sample, this clonotype turned up many times. In DNA, the CDR3 is TGCGCCAGCAGCCAAGATGGATGGGGGCAGGGAAACTATGGCTACACCTTC. Translation: CASSQDGWGQGNYGYTF. The V and J genes are TRBV4-3 and TRBJ1-2, with D maybe TRBD1 (6 bases). V lost 0 bases to trimming and J lost 2 bases, with 16 bases between them. The CDR3 has 17 amino acids. Germline CDR1 LGHNA, CDR2 YSLEER.

Concerning this clonotype itself: Just one base apart from a much larger clone, this may be a read error. In this CDR3 the conserved last residue, phenylalanine or tryptophan, is missing, so a read error is likely. The chain combines TRBV7-8 with TRBJ1-1; D is unclear. The germline CDR1 and CDR2 sequences are SGHVS and FQNEAQ. Trimming pared 2 bases from V and 7 bases from J, leaving 5 bases between. The CDR3 sequence is 11 residues long. CDR3 nucleotide sequence: TGTGCCAGCAGCTTATTAGGTGAAGCTTTCATT. Its translation is CASSLLGEAFI.

This rearrangement joins TRBV28 to TRBJ2-7, with 7 nucleotides matching TRBD1. This CDR3 is built from 14 residues. After removal of 4 bases from V and 0 bases from J, the junction contained 3 bases not matched to a gene. The germline gives CDR1 MDHEN, CDR2 SYDVKM. The DNA for the CDR3 is TGTGCCAGCAGTTCCTACAGGGGCTCCTACGAGCAGTACGTC. The encoded protein is CASSSYRGSYEQYV.

This clonotype turned up a few times. The chain carries TRBV12-3 or TRBV12-4 and TRBJ1-2; D is possibly TRBD1 (6 bases). The CDR3 is 13 amino acids. With 7 bases removed from V and 7 bases from J, the gap between germline ends came to 16 bases. The CDR3 coding sequence is TGTGCCAGCACCAATAACAGGGTAATTGGCTACACCTTC. It translates to CASTNNRVIGYTF.

This clonotype was counted between two and nine times. Here the CDR3 reads CATSRRYLVIGNTGELFF. The CDR3 region has the DNA TGTGCCACCAGCAGACGGTACCTGGTCATCGGGAACACCGGGGAGCTGTTTTTT. This chain joins TRBV15 and TRBJ2-2; D uncertain. Trimming removed 2 bases from V and 1 base from J, with 17 bases in between. CDR1 is LNHNV and CDR2 is YYDKDF in the germline V gene (reference sequence). The CDR3 length is 18 residues.

This clonotype was picked up one time. A read error may account for a junction end that differs from germline. The V call is TRBV7-4, the J call TRBJ1-4; 10 bases are a match to TRBD1. This CDR3 contains 16 residues. Germline loops: CDR1 SGHVT, CDR2 SQSDAQ. CDR3 in amino acids: CTSSGDRGSTNEKLFF. CDR3 nucleotides: TGTACCAGCAGCGGGGACAGGGGATCAACTAATGAAAAACTGTTTTTT.

To note about this clonotype: This sequence may be a read error, since a much larger clone differs from it by one base. The chain is built from TRBV7-2 and TRBJ2-5; D unclear. The germline gives CDR1 SGHTA, CDR2 FQGNSA. V was pared by 5 bases and J by 5 bases, with 18 bases between. This CDR3 is 15 amino acids long. The CDR3 sequence is CASSVEAYPGETQYF. For the CDR3, the DNA is TGTGCCAGCAGCGTAGAGGCCTATCCTGGGGAGACCCAGTACTTC.

This clonotype has just a few counts. V usage is TRBV5-6 and J usage is TRBJ2-7; perhaps D is TRBD1 or TRBD2 (5 bases each). The CDR3 is 14 residues long. From germline, CDR1 is SGHDT and CDR2 YYEEEE. With 2 bases removed from V and 3 bases from J, the gap between germline ends came to 12 bases. The CDR3, as DNA: TGTGCCAGCAGCTTTCGCTGGGACGGCTACGAGCAGTACGTC. Its translation is CASSFRWDGYEQYV.

This chain uses TRBV6-1 with TRBJ1-1; D is ambiguous. CDR1 and CDR2 (germline): MNHNS, SASEGT. The ends were cut back, 6 bases at V and 6 bases at J, with 17 bases in the middle. This CDR3 is 14 amino acids long. The CDR3 loop is CASSYVPTSAEAFF. Written as DNA, the CDR3 is TGTGCCAGCAGCTACGTACCTACAAGCGCTGAAGCTTTCTTT.

A few counts support this clonotype. The rearrangement links TRBV15 to TRBJ1-6; the D is unclear. This CDR3 contains 14 residues. Germline values: CDR1 LNHNV, CDR2 YYDKDF (reference sequence). Trimming removed 6 bases from V and 5 bases from J, with 11 bases in between. As DNA, the CDR3 is TGTGCCACCAGTCCTCGGGGTAATAATTCACCCCTCCACTTT. It is translated as CATSPRGNNSPLHF.

The table lists this clonotype with many counts. The rearrangement links TRBV7-6 to TRBJ2-7; D is unresolved. The CDR3 has 11 residues. V lost 5 bases and J 0 bases, leaving 2 bases between the germline ends. Germline loops: CDR1 SGHVS, CDR2 FNYEAQ. The CDR3 DNA sequence: TGTGCCAGCAGCACCTCCTACGAGCAGTACTTC. Protein sequence: CASSTSYEQYF.

The rearrangement joins TRBV7-9 to TRBJ1-1; 8 nucleotides agree with TRBD1. CDR1 is SEHNR, CDR2 FQNEAQ, per germline (reference sequence). This CDR3 comprises 14 residues. J was trimmed by 7 bases and V by 1 base; bases with no gene match: 5. In DNA, the CDR3 is TGTGCCAGCAGCTTAGGGGGGACAGGAGTTGAAGCTTTCTTT. Protein: CASSLGGTGVEAFF. The variable domain in full, completed from reference TRBV7-9 and TRBJ1-1, reads DTGVSQNPRHKITKRGQNVTFRCDPISEHNRLYWYRQTLGQGPEFLTYFQNEAQLEKSRLLSDRFSAERPKGSFSTLEIQRTEQGDSAMYLCASSLGGTGVEAFFGQGTRLTVV.

This clonotype turned up a few times. This chain joins TRBV10-3 and TRBJ2-2, with TRBD1 matching over 7 bases. Per the germline V gene, CDR1 is ENHRY and CDR2 is SYGVKD. This CDR3 is 14 amino acids long. J was trimmed by 6 bases and V by 6 bases; bases with no gene match: 7. The CDR3 loop reads CAIRRQGNSGELFF. DNA for the CDR3: TGTGCCATCAGGAGACAGGGTAACTCCGGGGAGCTGTTTTTT.

This clonotype has at least ten counts. The rearrangement joins TRBV7-2 to TRBJ2-7; D remains unclear. V shed 1 base and J shed 6 bases, with 13 bases lying between them. Germline CDR1 and CDR2: SGHTA and FQGNSA. This CDR3 has 14 amino acids. As DNA, the CDR3 is TGTGCCAGCAGCTTAGATCTCCAAGCCCCCGAGCAGTACTTC. This sequence encodes CASSLDLQAPEQYF.

The rearrangement links TRBV5-1 to TRBJ2-3; maybe TRBD2 (6 bases). This CDR3 contains 16 residues. Trimming cost V 4 bases and J 3 bases, with 18 bases left between them. Germline CDR1 is SGHRS and CDR2 is YFSETQ. The CDR3 coding sequence is TGCGCCAGCAGCGGCGGGACTCCGTTCGGGACAGATACGCAGTATTTT. Amino acid sequence: CASSGGTPFGTDTQYF.

This clonotype showed up just a few times. The chain carries TRBV6-5 and TRBJ1-1, with a tentative D call TRBD1 (5 bases). This CDR3 has 15 residues. From germline, CDR1 is MNHEY and CDR2 SVGAGI. The V gene lost 2 bases and the J gene lost 0 bases, with 10 bases spanning the gap. CDR3 DNA sequence: TGTGCCAGCAGTTACGGGGGACTCATGAACACTGAAGCTTTCTTT. This sequence encodes CASSYGGLMNTEAFF.

A few counts support this clonotype. The chain is built from TRBV19 and TRBJ1-2; a weak D match, TRBD1 (6 bases). Germline assignment: CDR1 LNHDA and CDR2 SQIVND (reference sequence). Trimming cost V 5 bases and J 5 bases, with 18 bases left between them. CDR3 length: 15 residues. The CDR3 DNA sequence: TGTGCCAGTAGTCCATCAGGGGAGGGCCCATATGGCTACACCTTC. It yields the protein CASSPSGEGPYGYTF.

This clonotype turned up a few times. This chain links TRBV7-2 with TRBJ1-1; D gene ambiguous. The CDR3 is 15 amino acids. Germline CDR1 SGHTA, CDR2 FQGNSA. Trimming removed 0 bases at V and 0 bases at J, with 8 bases between. The CDR3 region is CASSLAGSMNTEAFF. The CDR3 bases are TGTGCCAGCAGCTTAGCGGGTTCTATGAACACTGAAGCTTTCTTT.